The next 5 T cell receptor beta chains were all read from a single sample in a study of blood T cell repertoires in COVID-19. Produced via immunoSEQ multiplex PCR; TCRdb's table is partial and in-frame only. The sample has 150,000 or so clones, approximately 80% seen once. The specimen was peripheral blood. Receptors were obtained from a woman older than 75 with acute or convalescent COVID-19.

V is TRBV7-6 and J is TRBJ2-6, with a weak D call TRBD1 (6 bases). The germline CDR1 and CDR2 sequences are SGHVS and FNYEAQ. Deletions cut 5 bases from V and 0 bases from J, with 23 bases between. The CDR3 has 20 residues. The CDR3, as DNA: TGTGCCAGCAGCCCTTGGGGTCAGACAGGACTGAGCTCTGGGGCCAACGTCCTGACTTTC. Amino acids: CASSPWGQTGLSSGANVLTF.

V usage is TRBV18 and J usage is TRBJ2-3, with TRBD1 matching 7 bases. The CDR3 loop spans 14 amino acids. Trimming at V came to 8 bases and at J to 1 base, leaving 6 bases not matched to a gene. In germline, CDR1 is KGHSH, CDR2 LQKENI. CDR3 sequence reads: CASRGTARTDTQYF. The CDR3, as DNA: TGTGCCAGCCGTGGGACAGCTCGCACAGATACGCAGTATTTT.

This clone occurred a few times. The chain has TRBV7-9 and TRBJ2-5, with a possible D match to TRBD1 (5 bases). Germline V gene data show CDR1 as SEHNR and CDR2 as FQNEAQ (reference sequence). V lost 5 bases to trimming and J lost 4 bases, with 11 bases between them. This CDR3 has 13 residues. The CDR3 sequence: CASSPRVGETQYF. Here the CDR3 DNA reads TGTGCCAGCAGCCCCAGGGTGGGAGAGACCCAGTACTTC.

V is TRBV5-5 and J is TRBJ2-2, with 7 bases fitting TRBD1. V dropped 5 bases and J dropped 3; count of bases not matched to a gene: 7. Germline V CDR1 and CDR2: SGHKS, YYEKEE (reference sequence). The CDR3 runs to 15 residues. The CDR3 DNA sequence: TGTGCCAGCAGACCTGACGGGACAGACACCGGGGAGCTGTTTTTT. Translation: CASRPDGTDTGELFF.

The CDR3 coding sequence is TGTGCCAGCAGTGCAAGACTAGCGGGAACGTACAATGAGCAGTTCTTC. As protein: CASSARLAGTYNEQFF. The chain has TRBV2 and TRBJ2-1, with 11 positions matching TRBD2. Germline assignment: CDR1 SNHLY and CDR2 FYNNEI. J was trimmed by 4 bases and V by 4 bases; bases with no gene match: 6. The length of the CDR3 is 16 residues.